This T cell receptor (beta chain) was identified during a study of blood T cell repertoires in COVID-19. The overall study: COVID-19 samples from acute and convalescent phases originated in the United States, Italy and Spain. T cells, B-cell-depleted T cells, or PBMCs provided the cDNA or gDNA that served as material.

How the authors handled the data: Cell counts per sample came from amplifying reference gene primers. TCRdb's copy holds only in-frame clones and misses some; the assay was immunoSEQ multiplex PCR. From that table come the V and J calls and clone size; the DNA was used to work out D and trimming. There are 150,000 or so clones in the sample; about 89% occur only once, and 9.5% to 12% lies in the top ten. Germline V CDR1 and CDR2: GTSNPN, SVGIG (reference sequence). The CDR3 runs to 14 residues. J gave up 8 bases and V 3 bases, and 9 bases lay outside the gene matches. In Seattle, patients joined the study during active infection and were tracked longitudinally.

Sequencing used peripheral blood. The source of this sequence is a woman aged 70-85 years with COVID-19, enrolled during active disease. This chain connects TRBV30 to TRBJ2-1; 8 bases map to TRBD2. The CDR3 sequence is CAWRYRGGSYEQFF. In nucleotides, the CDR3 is TGTGCCTGGAGATATCGGGGGGGGTCCTATGAGCAGTTCTTC.